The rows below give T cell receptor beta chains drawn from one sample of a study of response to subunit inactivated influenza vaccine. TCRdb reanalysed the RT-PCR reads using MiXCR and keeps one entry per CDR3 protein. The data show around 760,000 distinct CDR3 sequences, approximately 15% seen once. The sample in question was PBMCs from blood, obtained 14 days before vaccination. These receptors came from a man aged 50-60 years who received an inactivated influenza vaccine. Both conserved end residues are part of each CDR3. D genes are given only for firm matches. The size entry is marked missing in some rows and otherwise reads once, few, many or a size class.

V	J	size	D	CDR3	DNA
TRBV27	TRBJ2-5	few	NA	CASSLRWSGAGQETQYF	TGTGCCAGCAGTTTAAGGTGGTCGGGGGCTGGGCAAGAGACCCAGTACTTC
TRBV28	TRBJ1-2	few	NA	CASSFIGVVSGYTF	TGTGCCAGCAGTTTTATAGGGGTCGTAAGTGGCTACACCTTC
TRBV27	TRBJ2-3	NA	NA	CASSFLDGTDTQYF	TGTGCCAGCAGTTTTCTAGATGGCACAGATACGCAGTATTTT
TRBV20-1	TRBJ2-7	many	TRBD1	CSAKGHRGIYEQYF	TGCAGTGCTAAAGGTCACAGGGGGATCTACGAGCAGTACTTC
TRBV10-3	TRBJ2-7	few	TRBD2	CAISESNPGLAGGPGEQYF	TGTGCCATCAGTGAGTCCAACCCGGGACTAGCGGGAGGGCCTGGTGAGCAGTACTTC
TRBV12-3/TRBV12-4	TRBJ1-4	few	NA	CASSFQGGGREKLFF	TGTGCCAGCAGTTTCCAAGGGGGGGGGCGTGAAAAACTGTTTTTT
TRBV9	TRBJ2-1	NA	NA	CASSVSDSPYNEQFF	TGTGCCAGCAGCGTCTCCGACAGCCCCTACAATGAGCAGTTCTTC
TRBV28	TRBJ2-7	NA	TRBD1	CASRPMNRGLGEQYF	TGTGCCAGCAGGCCGATGAACAGGGGGCTGGGCGAGCAGTACTTC
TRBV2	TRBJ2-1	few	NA	CASRDNNNEQFF	TGTGCCAGCAGGGATAACAACAATGAGCAGTTCTTC
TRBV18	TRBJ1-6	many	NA	CASSRMAGSLSDSPLHF	TGTGCCAGCTCACGTATGGCAGGGAGTTTGTCGGATTCACCCCTCCACTTT
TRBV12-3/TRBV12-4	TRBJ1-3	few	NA	CASGRDSGNTIYF	TGTGCCAGCGGGAGGGATTCAGGAAACACCATATATTTT
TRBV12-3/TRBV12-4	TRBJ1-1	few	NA	CASSATRTEAFF	TGTGCCAGCAGCGCCACCAGGACTGAAGCTTTCTTT
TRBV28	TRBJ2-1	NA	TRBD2	CASSLRGLAGPGEFF	TGTGCCAGCAGCTTAAGGGGACTAGCGGGCCCGGGCGAGTTCTTC
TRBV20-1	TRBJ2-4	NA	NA	CSARDQERMAKNIQYF	TGCAGTGCTAGAGACCAAGAGAGGATGGCCAAAAACATTCAGTACTTC
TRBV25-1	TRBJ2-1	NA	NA	CASSELPGAEGEQFF	TGTGCCAGCAGTGAACTTCCGGGAGCGGAAGGGGAGCAGTTCTTC
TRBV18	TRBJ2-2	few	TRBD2	CASSPTSGGWNTGELFF	TGTGCCAGCTCCCCAACTAGCGGGGGATGGAACACCGGGGAGCTGTTTTTT
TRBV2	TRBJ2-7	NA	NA	CASRDILLTNTYEQYF	TGTGCCAGCAGAGACATACTCTTGACGAATACCTACGAGCAGTACTTC
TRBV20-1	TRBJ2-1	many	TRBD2	CSAREPSGSSYNEQFF	TGCAGTGCTAGAGAACCTAGCGGGAGCTCCTACAATGAGCAGTTCTTC
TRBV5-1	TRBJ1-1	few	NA	CASSAFPGAQEAFF	TGCGCCAGCAGCGCCTTCCCAGGGGCGCAGGAAGCTTTCTTT
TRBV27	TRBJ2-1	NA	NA	CASRRKSGIYNEQFF	TGTGCCAGCAGAAGGAAATCCGGGATTTACAATGAGCAGTTCTTC
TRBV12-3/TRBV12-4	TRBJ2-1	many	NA	CASRTTSFNEQFF	TGTGCCAGCAGGACGACTAGTTTCAATGAGCAGTTCTTC
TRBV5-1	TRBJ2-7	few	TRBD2	CASSLEGLAGYYEQYF	TGCGCCAGCAGCTTGGAGGGACTAGCGGGTTATTACGAGCAGTACTTC
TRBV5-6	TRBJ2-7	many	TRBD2	CASSLGLAEDEQYF	TGTGCCAGCAGCTTGGGGCTAGCGGAGGACGAGCAGTACTTC
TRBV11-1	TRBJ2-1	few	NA	CASRPGTSTGPLTDEQFF	TGTGCCAGCAGACCTGGCACATCCACAGGGCCCCTAACTGATGAGCAGTTCTTC
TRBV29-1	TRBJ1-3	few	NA	CSVATGNTIYF	TGCAGCGTTGCTACGGGAAACACCATATATTTT
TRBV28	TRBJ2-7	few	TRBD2	CASSSLVPSGSRAEQYF	TGTGCCAGCAGTTCGCTCGTCCCTAGCGGGAGCAGGGCCGAGCAGTACTTC
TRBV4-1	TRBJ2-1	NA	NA	CASSHLGRQYYNEQFF	TGCGCCAGCAGCCACCTCGGCCGACAGTACTACAATGAGCAGTTCTTC
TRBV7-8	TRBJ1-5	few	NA	CASSPTDFSNQPQHF	TGTGCCAGCAGCCCGACAGACTTTAGCAATCAGCCCCAGCATTTT
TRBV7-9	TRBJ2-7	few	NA	CASSPVGHPYEQYF	TGTGCCAGCAGCCCCGTGGGACATCCCTACGAGCAGTACTTC